Listed below are T cell receptor beta chains from one sample, sequenced in a study of cytomegalovirus exposure and HLA in healthy donors. Only in-frame clones appear in the TCRdb table, and some are missing; sequencing was by immunoSEQ multiplex PCR. In the table there are some 160,000 clones, 70% to 85% of which are singletons. The material sequenced was PBMCs. These receptors all stem from a middle-aged man in good health and CMV-seropositive. Both conserved end residues are part of each CDR3. D genes are given only for firm matches. Expanded clones get a size class; other rows say once, few or many, or leave the size out.

d_call j_call v_call clone_size cdr3_aa cdr3_nt
TRBD1 TRBJ1-6 TRBV19 NA CASSSGGYNSPLHF TGTGCCAGTAGTTCAGGGGGCTATAATTCACCCCTCCACTTT
TRBD2 TRBJ2-7 TRBV4-1 NA CASSQNSGGVSYEQYF TGCGCCAGCAGCCAAAATAGCGGGGGGGTCTCCTACGAGCAGTACTTC
TRBD2 TRBJ2-3 TRBV13 once CASSLAPGGPNTDTQYF TGTGCCAGCAGCTTAGCCCCGGGGGGGCCAAACACAGATACGCAGTATTTT
NA TRBJ1-6 TRBV19 NA CASSTPGASYNSPLHF TGTGCCAGTAGTACCCCCGGAGCCTCCTATAATTCACCCCTCCACTTT
TRBD1 TRBJ1-4 TRBV5-1 NA CASSLQQGGRGEKLFF TGCGCCAGCAGCTTGCAACAGGGGGGACGGGGTGAAAAACTGTTTTTT
TRBD1 TRBJ2-2 TRBV7-2 once CASSVGQVNTGELFF TGTGCCAGCAGCGTTGGACAGGTGAACACCGGGGAGCTGTTTTTT
TRBD1 TRBJ2-2 TRBV7-3 NA CASSLGTVTGELFF TGTGCCAGCAGCTTAGGGACAGTCACCGGGGAGCTGTTTTTT
TRBD2 TRBJ2-3 TRBV5-1 NA CASSARTSGGAYSTDTQYF TGCGCCAGCAGTGCCAGGACTAGCGGGGGGGCTTATTCCACAGATACGCAGTATTTT
NA TRBJ2-5 TRBV29-1 NA CSVEDVGRAETQYF TGCAGCGTTGAAGACGTTGGCAGGGCCGAGACCCAGTACTTC
NA TRBJ2-7 TRBV6-5 NA CASSYSGGAPYEQYF TGTGCCAGCAGTTACTCAGGCGGGGCGCCCTACGAGCAGTACTTC
NA TRBJ1-2 TRBV6-5 NA CASSYGQNYGYTF TGTGCCAGCAGTTACGGGCAGAACTATGGCTACACCTTC
NA TRBJ2-2 TRBV5-1 NA CASSPGIYTGELFF TGCGCCAGCAGCCCGGGGATTTACACCGGGGAGCTGTTTTTT
TRBD1 TRBJ1-3 TRBV27 NA CASSRSGDRGNTIYF TGTGCCAGCAGCCGTAGCGGGGACAGGGGGAACACCATATATTTT
NA TRBJ1-1 TRBV11-2 few CASIQTGYTEAFF TGTGCCAGCATCCAAACAGGGTACACTGAAGCTTTCTTT
NA TRBJ1-2 TRBV7-2 NA CASSLGGGGHYGYTF TGTGCCAGCAGCTTAGGCGGGGGCGGGCACTATGGCTACACCTTC
TRBD2 TRBJ2-3 TRBV5-4 NA CASTLSGGTDTQYF TGTGCCAGCACCTTAAGCGGGGGCACAGATACGCAGTATTTT
NA TRBJ2-3 TRBV9 NA CASSPHGGTDTQYF TGTGCCAGCAGCCCCCACGGGGGCACAGATACGCAGTATTTT
NA TRBJ2-7 TRBV7-9 few CASSRPPGAYEQYF TGTGCCAGCAGCCGCCCTCCGGGGGCCTACGAGCAGTACTTC
TRBD1 TRBJ1-3 TRBV11-3 once CASSSGTGLSSGNTIYF TGTGCCAGCAGCTCCGGGACAGGGTTATCTTCCGGAAACACCATATATTTT
NA TRBJ2-1 TRBV10-3 NA CAISELVQRSYNEQFF TGTGCCATCAGTGAGTTGGTGCAGCGTTCCTACAATGAGCAGTTCTTC
TRBD2 TRBJ2-3 TRBV6-6 NA CASTTSGGRAQYF TGTGCCAGCACGACTAGCGGGGGGCGGGCGCAGTATTTT
NA TRBJ1-2 TRBV2 NA CASLTGSNYGYTF TGTGCCAGCCTTACAGGCTCAAACTATGGCTACACCTTC
NA TRBJ1-2 TRBV5-6 NA CASSSDTNYGYTF TGTGCCAGCAGCTCGGACACTAACTATGGCTACACCTTC
NA TRBJ2-5 TRBV4-1 few CASSLGDTETQYF TGCGCCAGCAGCCTCGGGGATACGGAGACCCAGTACTTC
NA TRBJ2-2 TRBV6-4 NA CASSEQGGRELFF TGTGCCAGCAGTGAACAGGGAGGGCGGGAGCTGTTTTTT
TRBD2 TRBJ2-3 TRBV15 NA CATRSGGAADTQYF TGTGCCACCCGAAGCGGGGGGGCCGCAGATACGCAGTATTTT
TRBD2 TRBJ2-5 TRBV4-2 NA CASSQNSGRETQYF TGTGCCAGCAGCCAAAATAGCGGGCGGGAGACCCAGTACTTC
TRBD2 TRBJ2-5 TRBV4-1 NA CASSHRTSGGALQETQYF TGCGCCAGCAGCCACCGGACTAGCGGGGGGGCTCTCCAAGAGACCCAGTACTTC
NA TRBJ2-2 TRBV6-6 NA CASRSLTTGELFF TGTGCCAGCAGATCCTTGACTACCGGGGAGCTGTTTTTT
TRBD1 TRBJ2-7 TRBV28 NA CASSLTGSYEQYF TGTGCCAGCAGCTTGACAGGGTCCTACGAGCAGTACTTC